These 19 T cell receptor beta chains originate from one sample sequenced in a study of shared clonotypes between healthy human individuals. It was CD45RO-negative cells, positively selected for CCR7, that made up naive CD8 cells, with terminally differentiated effector memory CD45RA+ cells excluded. Only in-frame clones appear in the TCRdb table, and some are missing; sequencing was by immunoSEQ multiplex PCR. The data contain around 2,000,000 clones, about 93% of them seen just once; the ten biggest clones take up about 1.5%. The sample was naive CD8+ T cells from PBMCs. These receptor sequences come from a man between 18 and 35 years old in good health. Some clones in this sample may be carry-over from other donors' samples.

This clone was observed once. V and J are TRBV27 and TRBJ2-7; the D is unclear. Germline V CDR1 and CDR2: MNHEY, SMNVEV (reference sequence). V shed 8 bases and J shed 4 bases, with 15 bases lying between them. This CDR3 has 13 amino acids. Here the CDR3 reads CASANLKVYEQYF. In nucleotides, the CDR3 is TGTGCCAGCGCCAACCTAAAGGTTTACGAGCAGTACTTC.

J is TRBJ1-4 and V is TRBV5-1; the D is unclear. The V gene lost 1 base and the J gene lost 1 base, with 14 bases spanning the gap. Germline loops: CDR1 SGHRS, CDR2 YFSETQ. The CDR3 runs to 17 residues. CDR3 coding DNA: TGCGCCAGCAGCTTGACCATGATAGACCTAACTAATGAAAAACTGTTTTTT. Translating gives CASSLTMIDLTNEKLFF.

This chain connects TRBV5-1 to TRBJ2-1; TRBD2 agrees at 10 bases. The CDR3 covers 17 residues. Trimming removed 5 bases from V and 7 bases from J; junction bases left unmatched: 15. Germline V lookup: CDR1 SGHRS, CDR2 YFSETQ. DNA of the CDR3: TGCGCCAGCAGACCACGACTAGCGGGTTTGGAGGCAAATGAGCAGTTCTTC. Translation: CASRPRLAGLEANEQFF. The full variable domain, completed using reference TRBV5-1 and TRBJ2-1, is KAGVTQTPRYLIKTRGQQVTLSCSPISGHRSVSWYQQTPGQGLQFLFEYFSETQRNKGNFPGRFSGRQFSNSRSEMNVSTLELGDSALYLCASRPRLAGLEANEQFFGPGTRLTVL.

V usage is TRBV7-9 and J usage is TRBJ2-1; no clear D gene. Deletions cut 6 bases from V and 9 bases from J, with 18 bases between. Germline CDR1 SEHNR, CDR2 FQNEAQ (reference sequence). The CDR3 sequence is 14 residues long. As DNA, the CDR3 is TGTGCCAGCAGTCCGAATATGAACCCCCTTGAGCAGTTCTTC. This sequence encodes CASSPNMNPLEQFF.

The count of this clone is one. This chain connects TRBV28 to TRBJ1-1; 10 nucleotides line up with TRBD1. This CDR3 contains 17 residues. Trimming at V came to 6 bases and at J to 3 bases, leaving 13 bases not matched to a gene. Germline assignment: CDR1 MDHEN and CDR2 SYDVKM. The CDR3: CASSERGTGDRDTEAFF. As DNA, the CDR3 is TGTGCCAGCAGCGAGCGGGGGACAGGGGACAGGGACACTGAAGCTTTCTTT.

J is TRBJ2-3 and V is TRBV5-1; unclear D gene. Germline V gives CDR1 SGHRS, CDR2 YFSETQ. The CDR3 runs 17 residues. V gave up 4 bases and J gave up 2 bases, with 20 bases separating them. As DNA, the CDR3 is TGCGCCAGCAGCGTGGTTGGCGGCGAGACGGACACAGATACGCAGTATTTT. It encodes CASSVVGGETDTDTQYF. The variable domain in full, with the rest retrieved from reference TRBV5-1 and TRBJ2-3, is KAGVTQTPRYLIKTRGQQVTLSCSPISGHRSVSWYQQTPGQGLQFLFEYFSETQRNKGNFPGRFSGRQFSNSRSEMNVSTLELGDSALYLCASSVVGGETDTDTQYFGPGTRLTVL.

In this sample, this clone turned up a few times. The chain couples TRBV28 to TRBJ2-5; D call uncertain. Germline CDR1 is MDHEN and CDR2 is SYDVKM. This CDR3 contains 12 residues. The ends were cut back, 2 bases at V and 3 bases at J, with 4 bases in the middle. CDR3 in amino acids: CASSLAKETQYF. The CDR3 DNA follows: TGTGCCAGCAGTTTAGCGAAAGAGACCCAGTACTTC.

The chain uses TRBV9 and TRBJ2-5; D is possibly TRBD1 (5 bases). Looked up from germline, CDR1 is SGDLS and CDR2 is YYNGEE. The V gene lost 0 bases and the J gene lost 4 bases, with 10 bases spanning the gap. The CDR3 totals 14 residues. Written as DNA, the CDR3 is TGTGCCAGCAGCGTAGACAGGCCCCCAGAGACCCAGTACTTC. Its protein is CASSVDRPPETQYF.

V and J are TRBV29-1 and TRBJ2-7; D is undetermined. The V gene lost 0 bases and the J gene lost 0 bases, with 12 bases spanning the gap. Germline assignment: CDR1 SQVTM and CDR2 ANQGSEA. The CDR3 loop spans 15 amino acids. The CDR3 DNA follows: TGCAGCGTTGAAGAGATGTGGGGTCTCTCCTACGAGCAGTACTTC. This encodes CSVEEMWGLSYEQYF.

The gene calls are TRBV5-1 and TRBJ2-1; 10 bases match TRBD1. Unmatched junction bases numbered 20, after V lost 3 bases and J lost 8 bases. Germline CDR1 and CDR2: SGHRS and YFSETQ. The CDR3 runs to 19 residues. The CDR3 is CASSSTGGLSGTRGHEQFF. The DNA of the CDR3 is TGCGCCAGCAGCTCGACAGGGGGCTTAAGCGGGACTAGGGGCCATGAGCAGTTCTTC. Complete variable domain (other parts from reference TRBV5-1 and TRBJ2-1): KAGVTQTPRYLIKTRGQQVTLSCSPISGHRSVSWYQQTPGQGLQFLFEYFSETQRNKGNFPGRFSGRQFSNSRSEMNVSTLELGDSALYLCASSSTGGLSGTRGHEQFFGPGTRLTVL.

The chain links TRBV5-6 to TRBJ2-1; D possibly corresponds to TRBD2 (5 bases). The V end lost 2 bases, the J end lost 1 base, and 19 bases lay between the germline ends. This CDR3 is built from 18 residues. Germline assignment: CDR1 SGHDT and CDR2 YYEEEE. DNA for the CDR3: TGTGCCAGCAGCTTAGGAAGGGCCGGGATGGGGTCCTACAATGAGCAGTTCTTC. This sequence encodes CASSLGRAGMGSYNEQFF. Filled out from reference TRBV5-6 and TRBJ2-1, the complete variable domain reads DAGVTQSPTHLIKTRGQQVTLRCSPKSGHDTVSWYQQALGQGPQFIFQYYEEEERQRGNFPDRFSGHQFPNYSSELNVNALLLGDSALYLCASSLGRAGMGSYNEQFFGPGTRLTVL.

In its sample, this clone was seen once. The rearrangement uses TRBV5-4 and TRBJ2-1; tentative D call: TRBD2 (6 bases). The length of the CDR3 is 15 residues. Trimming removed 1 base from V and 4 bases from J, with 12 bases in between. From germline, CDR1 is SGHNT and CDR2 YYREEE (reference sequence). This chain's CDR3 is CASSLMAGSYNEQFF. The CDR3, as DNA: TGTGCCAGCAGCTTGATGGCGGGATCTTACAATGAGCAGTTCTTC.

V and J are TRBV27 and TRBJ1-2; TRBD1 might be the D (5 bases). Germline V gene data show CDR1 as MNHEY and CDR2 as SMNVEV (reference sequence). CDR3 length equals 14 residues. Trimming shortened V by 8 bases and J by 4 bases, and 17 bases separated the two germline ends. DNA for the CDR3: TGTGCCAGCCGAAAACCCGGGGCCAGCTATGGCTACACCTTC. As protein: CASRKPGASYGYTF.

The chain links TRBV4-2 to TRBJ1-1, with D maybe TRBD1 (5 bases). V dropped 4 bases and J dropped 2 bases, with 11 bases sitting between them. The germline CDR1 and CDR2 sequences are LGHNA and YNFKEQ. CDR3 length: 14 residues. CDR3 nucleotide sequence: TGTGCCAGCAGCCTCGGGGGGGAAAACACTGAAGCTTTCTTT. The encoded protein is CASSLGGENTEAFF.

The chain recombines TRBV5-6 with TRBJ2-7, with D unresolved. Germline V gene sequence: CDR1 SGHDT, CDR2 YYEEEE. The CDR3 totals 13 residues. Trimming pared 0 bases from V and 3 bases from J, leaving 7 bases between. The chain's CDR3 is CASSLGAYYEQYF. The CDR3 region has the DNA TGTGCCAGCAGCTTGGGGGCGTACTACGAGCAGTACTTC.

This sequence joins TRBV19 and TRBJ2-6; D is unresolved. Germline assignment: CDR1 LNHDA and CDR2 SQIVND (reference sequence). The CDR3 is 18 amino acids. The V end was cut by 4 bases, the J end by 4 bases, with 20 bases between. The CDR3 sequence: CASSTPAATILGANVLTF. The CDR3 bases are TGTGCCAGTAGTACCCCGGCGGCGACGATTCTGGGGGCCAACGTCCTGACTTTC. The full variable domain, with the rest looked up from reference TRBV19 and TRBJ2-6, is DGGITQSPKYLFRKEGQNVTLSCEQNLNHDAMYWYRQDPGQGLRLIYYSQIVNDFQKGDIAEGYSVSREKKESFPLTVTSAQKNPTAFYLCASSTPAATILGANVLTFGAGSRLTVL.

The chain links TRBV4-1 to TRBJ1-2; unclear D gene. CDR3 length equals 15 residues. Germline V gives CDR1 MGHRA, CDR2 YSYEKL. The V and J ends lost 0 bases and 4 bases respectively, with 12 bases between them. CDR3 nucleotide sequence: TGCGCCAGCAGCCAAGATCACTTCGGGAGCTATGGCTACACCTTC. Its translation: CASSQDHFGSYGYTF.

The V call is TRBV19, the J call TRBJ1-5; D unresolved. The CDR3 covers 15 residues. The germline V gene has CDR1 LNHDA and CDR2 SQIVND (reference sequence). V dropped 2 bases and J dropped 2 bases, with 10 bases sitting between them. The CDR3 region is CASSISAFGNQPQHF. Here the CDR3 DNA reads TGTGCCAGTAGTATATCGGCCTTTGGCAATCAGCCCCAGCATTTT.

V and J are TRBV7-2 and TRBJ2-5, with D uncertain. The CDR3 is made up of 15 amino acids. Germline loops: CDR1 SGHTA, CDR2 FQGNSA. The V end was cut by 1 base, the J end by 6 bases, with 15 bases between. This CDR3 is CASSLDYPGYQTQYF. CDR3 sequence (DNA): TGTGCCAGCAGCTTAGACTACCCCGGGTATCAGACCCAGTACTTC.